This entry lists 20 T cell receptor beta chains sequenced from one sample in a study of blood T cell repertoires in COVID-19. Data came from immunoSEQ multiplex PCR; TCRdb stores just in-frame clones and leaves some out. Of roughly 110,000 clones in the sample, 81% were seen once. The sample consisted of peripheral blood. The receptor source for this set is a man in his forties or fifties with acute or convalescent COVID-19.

The DNA for the CDR3 is TGTGCCAGCAGCGTTGACGGGGGTACTGCTGAAGCTTTCTTT. This codes for CASSVDGGTAEAFF. This chain links TRBV6-5 with TRBJ1-1; maybe TRBD1 (5 bases). The CDR3 spans 14 residues. Germline V gives CDR1 MNHEY, CDR2 SVGAGI. Trimming left V 6 bases short and J 6 bases short, with 17 bases between.

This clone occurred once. CDR3 region: CASSDQVRVPQHF. The CDR3, as DNA: TGTGCCAGCAGTGACCAGGTGAGAGTACCCCAGCATTTT. V and J are TRBV6-4 and TRBJ1-5; D gene unclear. Trimming removed 2 bases from V and 10 bases from J, with 12 bases in between. Germline CDR1 and CDR2: MRHNA and SNTAGT. The CDR3 consists of 13 residues.

CDR3 in amino acids: CASSQDSGTSGGAYEQYV. CDR3 DNA: TGCGCCAGCAGCCAAGATTCAGGGACTAGCGGGGGGGCCTACGAGCAGTACGTC. This chain connects TRBV4-1 to TRBJ2-7, with 16 bases fitting TRBD2. The ends lost 0 bases at V and 2 bases at J; junction bases unmatched: 4. The CDR3 runs to 18 residues. The germline V gene has CDR1 MGHRA and CDR2 YSYEKL.

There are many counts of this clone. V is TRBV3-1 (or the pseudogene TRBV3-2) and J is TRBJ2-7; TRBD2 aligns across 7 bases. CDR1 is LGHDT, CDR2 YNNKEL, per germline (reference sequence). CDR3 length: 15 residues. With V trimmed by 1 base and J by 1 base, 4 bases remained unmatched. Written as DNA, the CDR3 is TGTGCCAGCAGCCAAGCAGCGGGGCCATCCTACGAGCAGTACGTC. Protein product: CASSQAAGPSYEQYV.

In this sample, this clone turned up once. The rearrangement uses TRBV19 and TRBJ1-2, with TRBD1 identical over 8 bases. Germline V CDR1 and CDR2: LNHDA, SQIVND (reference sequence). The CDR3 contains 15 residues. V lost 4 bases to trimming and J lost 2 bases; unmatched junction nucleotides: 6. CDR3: CASSTRDRTNYGYTF. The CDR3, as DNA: TGTGCCAGTAGTACTAGGGACAGGACCAACTATGGCTACACCTTC. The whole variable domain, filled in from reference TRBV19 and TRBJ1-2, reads DGGITQSPKYLFRKEGQNVTLSCEQNLNHDAMYWYRQDPGQGLRLIYYSQIVNDFQKGDIAEGYSVSREKKESFPLTVTSAQKNPTAFYLCASSTRDRTNYGYTFGSGTRLTVV.

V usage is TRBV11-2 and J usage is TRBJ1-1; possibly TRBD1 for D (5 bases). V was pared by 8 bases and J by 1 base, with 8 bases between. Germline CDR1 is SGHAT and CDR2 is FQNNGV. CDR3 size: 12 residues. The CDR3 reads CASGAGNTEAFF. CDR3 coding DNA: TGTGCCAGCGGGGCAGGGAACACTGAAGCTTTCTTT.

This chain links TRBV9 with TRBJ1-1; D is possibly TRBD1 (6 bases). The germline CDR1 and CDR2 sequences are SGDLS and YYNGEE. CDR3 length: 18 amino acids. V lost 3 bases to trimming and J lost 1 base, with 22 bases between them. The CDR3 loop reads CASSDTALRGQQNTEAFF. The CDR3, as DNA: TGTGCCAGCAGCGATACGGCTCTTAGGGGACAACAGAACACTGAAGCTTTCTTT.

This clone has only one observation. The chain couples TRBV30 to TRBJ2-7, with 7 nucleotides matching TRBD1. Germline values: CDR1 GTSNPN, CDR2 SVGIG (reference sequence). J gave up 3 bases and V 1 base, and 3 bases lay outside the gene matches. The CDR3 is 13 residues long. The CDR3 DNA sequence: TGTGCCTGGAGTGCGGGACAGCGCTACGAGCAGTACGTC. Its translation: CAWSAGQRYEQYV.

The CDR3 sequence: CASSTTTGLGYGYTF. CDR3 sequence (DNA): TGTGCCAGCAGTACAACGACAGGGTTAGGCTATGGCTACACCTTC. This chain uses TRBV28 with TRBJ1-2; 7 nucleotides agree with TRBD1. The CDR3 totals 15 residues. V lost 5 bases, J lost 4 bases, and 10 bases stayed unmatched. The V gene's germline CDR1 is MDHEN and CDR2 SYDVKM.

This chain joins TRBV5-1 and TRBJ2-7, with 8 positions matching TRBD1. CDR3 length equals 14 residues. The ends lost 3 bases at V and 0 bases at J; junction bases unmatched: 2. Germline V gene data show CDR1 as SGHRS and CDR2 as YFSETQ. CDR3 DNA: TGCGCCAGCAGCTGGGGGACAGGCTCCTACGAGCAGTACGTC. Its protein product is CASSWGTGSYEQYV.

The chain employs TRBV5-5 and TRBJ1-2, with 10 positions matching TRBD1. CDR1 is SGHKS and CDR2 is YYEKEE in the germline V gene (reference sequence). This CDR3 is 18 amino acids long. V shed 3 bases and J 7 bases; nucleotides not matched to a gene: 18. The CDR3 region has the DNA TGTGCCAGCAGCTCTCGGTCCGGGACAGGGGAAAAGGAGGGTGGCTACACCTTC. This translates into CASSSRSGTGEKEGGYTF.

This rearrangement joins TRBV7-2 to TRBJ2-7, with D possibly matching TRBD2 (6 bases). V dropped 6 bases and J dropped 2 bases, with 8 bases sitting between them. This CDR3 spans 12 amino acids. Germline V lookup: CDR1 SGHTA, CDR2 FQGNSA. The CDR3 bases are TGTGCCAGCAGGGGACTTGCCTACGAGCAGTACTTC. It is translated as CASRGLAYEQYF. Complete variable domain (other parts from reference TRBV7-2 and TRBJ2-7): GAGVSQSPSNKVTEKGKDVELRCDPISGHTALYWYRQSLGQGLEFLIYFQGNSAPDKSGLPSDRFSAERTGGSVSTLTIQRTQQEDSAVYLCASRGLAYEQYFGPGTRLTVT.

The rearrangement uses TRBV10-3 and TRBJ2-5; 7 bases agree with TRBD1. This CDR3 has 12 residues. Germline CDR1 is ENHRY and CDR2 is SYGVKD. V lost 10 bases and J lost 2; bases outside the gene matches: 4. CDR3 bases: TGTGCCACTAAGACAGGGCAAGAGACCCAGTACTTC. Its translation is CATKTGQETQYF.

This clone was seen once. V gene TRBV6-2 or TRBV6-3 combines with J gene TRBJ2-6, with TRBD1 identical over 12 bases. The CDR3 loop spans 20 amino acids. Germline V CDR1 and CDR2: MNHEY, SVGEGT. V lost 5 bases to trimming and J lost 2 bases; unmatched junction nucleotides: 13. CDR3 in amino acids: CASSPGDRGLHHPGANVLTF. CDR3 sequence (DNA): TGTGCCAGCAGTCCAGGGGACAGGGGGCTACACCACCCTGGGGCCAACGTCCTGACTTTC.

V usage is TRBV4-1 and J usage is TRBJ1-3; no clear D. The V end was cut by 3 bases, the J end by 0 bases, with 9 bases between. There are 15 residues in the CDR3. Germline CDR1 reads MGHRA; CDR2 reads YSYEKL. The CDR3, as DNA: TGCGCCAGCAGCCAGTATATGAGCTCTGGAAACACCATATATTTT. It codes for CASSQYMSSGNTIYF.

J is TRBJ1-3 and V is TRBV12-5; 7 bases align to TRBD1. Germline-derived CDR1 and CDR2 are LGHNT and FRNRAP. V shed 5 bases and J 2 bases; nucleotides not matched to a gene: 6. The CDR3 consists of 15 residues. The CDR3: CASGKDRVPGNTIYF. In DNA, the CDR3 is TGTGCTAGTGGTAAAGACAGGGTCCCTGGAAACACCATATATTTT. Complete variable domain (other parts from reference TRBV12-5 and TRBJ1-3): DARVTQTPRHKVTEMGQEVTMRCQPILGHNTVFWYRQTMMQGLELLAYFRNRAPLDDSGMPKDRFSAEMPDATLATLKIQPSEPRDSAVYFCASGKDRVPGNTIYFGEGSWLTVV.

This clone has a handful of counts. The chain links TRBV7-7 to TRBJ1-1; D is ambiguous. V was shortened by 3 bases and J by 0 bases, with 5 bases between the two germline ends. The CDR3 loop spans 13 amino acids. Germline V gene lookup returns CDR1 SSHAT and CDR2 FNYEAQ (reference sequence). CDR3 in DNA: TGTGCCAGCAGCTTCTCTCTGAACACTGAAGCTTTCTTT. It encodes CASSFSLNTEAFF. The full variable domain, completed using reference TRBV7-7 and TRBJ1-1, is GAGVSQSPRYKVTKRGQDVTLRCDPISSHATLYWYQQALGQGPEFLTYFNYEAQPDKSGLPSDRFSAERPEGSISTLTIQRTEQRDSAMYRCASSFSLNTEAFFGQGTRLTVV.

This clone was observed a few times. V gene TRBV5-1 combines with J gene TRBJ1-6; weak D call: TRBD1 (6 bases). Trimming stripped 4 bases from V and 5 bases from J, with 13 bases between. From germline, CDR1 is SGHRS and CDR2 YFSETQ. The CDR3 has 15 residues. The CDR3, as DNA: TGCGCCAGCAGCGTAACCCAGGGGAATAATTCACCCCTCCACTTT. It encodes CASSVTQGNNSPLHF.

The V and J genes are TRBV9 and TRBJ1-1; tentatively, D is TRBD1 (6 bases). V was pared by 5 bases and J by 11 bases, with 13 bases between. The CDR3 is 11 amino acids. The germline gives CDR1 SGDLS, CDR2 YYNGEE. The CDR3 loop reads CASRPGGAAFF. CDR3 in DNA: TGTGCCAGCAGGCCGGGGGGCGCTGCTTTCTTT.

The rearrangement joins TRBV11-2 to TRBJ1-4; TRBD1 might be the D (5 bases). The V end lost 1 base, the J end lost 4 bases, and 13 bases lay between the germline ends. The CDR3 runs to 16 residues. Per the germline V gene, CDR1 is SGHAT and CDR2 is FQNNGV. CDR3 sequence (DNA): TGTGCCAGCAGCTTAGGCTGGGGCAGAGTTAATGAAAAACTGTTTTTT. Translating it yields CASSLGWGRVNEKLFF.